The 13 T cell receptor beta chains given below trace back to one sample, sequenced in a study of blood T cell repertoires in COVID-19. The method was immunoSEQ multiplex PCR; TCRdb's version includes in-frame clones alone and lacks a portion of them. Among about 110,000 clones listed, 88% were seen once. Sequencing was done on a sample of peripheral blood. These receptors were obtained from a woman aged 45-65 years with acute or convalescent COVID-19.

DNA for the CDR3: TGTGCCAGCTCACCCAGGCAGACAGATACGCAGTATTTT. Translated, it gives CASSPRQTDTQYF. The chain couples TRBV18 to TRBJ2-3; unclear D gene. CDR1 is KGHSH, CDR2 LQKENI, per germline. Trimming pared 3 bases from V and 3 bases from J, leaving 7 bases between. The CDR3 extends over 13 amino acids.

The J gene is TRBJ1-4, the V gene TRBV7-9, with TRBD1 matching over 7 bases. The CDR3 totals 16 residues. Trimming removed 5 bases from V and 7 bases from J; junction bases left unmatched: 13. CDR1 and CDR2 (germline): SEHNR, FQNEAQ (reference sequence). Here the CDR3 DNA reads TGTGCCAGCAGCCCAAACCAGAGAGGGGGCGGTGAAAAACTGTTTTTT. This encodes CASSPNQRGGGEKLFF.

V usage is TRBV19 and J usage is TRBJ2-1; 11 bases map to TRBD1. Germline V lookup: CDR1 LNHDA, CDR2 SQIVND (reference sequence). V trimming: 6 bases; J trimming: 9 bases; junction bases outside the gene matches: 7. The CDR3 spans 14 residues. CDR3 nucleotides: TGTGCCAGTAGACTGGACAGGGGGCGAACTGAGCAGTTCTTC. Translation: CASRLDRGRTEQFF.

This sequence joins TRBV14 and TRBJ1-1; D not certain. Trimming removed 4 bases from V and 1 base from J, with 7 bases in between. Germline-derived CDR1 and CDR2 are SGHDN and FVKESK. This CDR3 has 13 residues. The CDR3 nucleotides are TGTGCCAGCAGCCCCCGGGGGAACACTGAAGCTTTCTTT. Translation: CASSPRGNTEAFF.

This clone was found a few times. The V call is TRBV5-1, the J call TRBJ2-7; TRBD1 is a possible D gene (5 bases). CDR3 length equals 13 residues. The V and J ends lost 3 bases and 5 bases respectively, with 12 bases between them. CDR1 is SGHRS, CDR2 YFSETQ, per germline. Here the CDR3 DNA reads TGCGCCAGCAGCTCAACCTTCAGGGACGAGCAGTACTTC. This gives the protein CASSSTFRDEQYF.

CDR3 DNA sequence: TGCGCCAGCAGCCAAGATCAGTGGACTAGACCTGAGCAGTTCTTC. Amino acid sequence: CASSQDQWTRPEQFF. This chain joins TRBV4-1 and TRBJ2-1; 7 bases align to TRBD2. This CDR3 is built from 15 residues. CDR1 and CDR2 from the germline V gene are MGHRA and YSYEKL. With V trimmed by 0 bases and J by 9 bases, 8 bases remained unmatched.

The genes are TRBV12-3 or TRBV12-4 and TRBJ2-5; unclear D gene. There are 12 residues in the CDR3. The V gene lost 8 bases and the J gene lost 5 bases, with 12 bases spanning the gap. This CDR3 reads CASQSPWETQYF. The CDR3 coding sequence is TGTGCCAGCCAGTCCCCGTGGGAGACCCAGTACTTC.

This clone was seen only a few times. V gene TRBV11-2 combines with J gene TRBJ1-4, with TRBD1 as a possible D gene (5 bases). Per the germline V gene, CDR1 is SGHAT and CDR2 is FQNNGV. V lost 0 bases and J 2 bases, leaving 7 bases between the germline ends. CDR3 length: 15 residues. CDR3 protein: CASSLDRGTNEKLFF. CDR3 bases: TGTGCCAGCAGCTTAGACCGGGGGACTAATGAAAAACTGTTTTTT.

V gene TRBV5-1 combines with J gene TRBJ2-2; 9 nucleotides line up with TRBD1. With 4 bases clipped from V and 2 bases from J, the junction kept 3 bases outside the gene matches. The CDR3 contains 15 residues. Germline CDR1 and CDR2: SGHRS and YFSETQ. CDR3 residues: CASSRTGDNTGELFF. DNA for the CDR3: TGCGCCAGCAGCAGGACAGGGGATAACACCGGGGAGCTGTTTTTT.

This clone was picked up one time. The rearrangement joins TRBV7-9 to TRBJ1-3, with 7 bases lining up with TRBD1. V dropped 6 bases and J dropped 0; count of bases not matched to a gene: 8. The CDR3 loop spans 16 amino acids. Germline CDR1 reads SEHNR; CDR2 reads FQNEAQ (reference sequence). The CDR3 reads CASSPQGLDSGNTIYF. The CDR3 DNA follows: TGTGCCAGCAGTCCACAGGGGCTTGACTCTGGAAACACCATATATTTT.

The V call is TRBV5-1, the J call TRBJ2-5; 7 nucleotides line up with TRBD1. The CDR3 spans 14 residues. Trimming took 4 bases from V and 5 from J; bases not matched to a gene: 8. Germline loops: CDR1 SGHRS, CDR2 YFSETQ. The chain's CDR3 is CASSPGTVGETQYF. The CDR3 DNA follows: TGCGCCAGCAGCCCCGGGACAGTCGGGGAGACCCAGTACTTC.

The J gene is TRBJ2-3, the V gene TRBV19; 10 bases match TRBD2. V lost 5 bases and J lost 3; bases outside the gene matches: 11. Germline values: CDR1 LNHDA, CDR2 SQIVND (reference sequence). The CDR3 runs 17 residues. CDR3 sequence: CASSRKTSGYGTDTQYF. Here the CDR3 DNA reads TGTGCCAGTAGTCGGAAGACTAGCGGGTATGGTACAGATACGCAGTATTTT.

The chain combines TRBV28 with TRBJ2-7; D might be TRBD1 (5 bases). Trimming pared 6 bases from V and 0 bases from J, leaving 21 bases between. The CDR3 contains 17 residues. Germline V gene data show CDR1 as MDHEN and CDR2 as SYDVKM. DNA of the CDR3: TGTGCCAGCAGCCGAAACTCCAGGGCGAAGAGCTCCTACGAGCAGTACTTC. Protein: CASSRNSRAKSSYEQYF.